A single sample gave rise to the 2 T cell receptor beta chains below, sequenced in a study of response to subunit inactivated influenza vaccine. Via MiXCR, TCRdb re-called the RT-PCR reads, giving one row per CDR3 protein. The repertoire holds 490,000 or so distinct CDR3 sequences, with 6% to 9% as singletons. Sequencing used PBMCs from blood, obtained roughly 24 months after vaccination. These receptors were taken from a man aged 50-75 years who received an inactivated influenza vaccine.

The rearrangement links TRBV5-1 to TRBJ2-1; D is unresolved. V was trimmed by 4 bases and J by 8 bases, leaving 16 bases between them. Germline V gene data show CDR1 as SGHRS and CDR2 as YFSETQ. This CDR3 has 14 residues. CDR3 nucleotides: TGCGCCAGCAGCCCGATCAGTCCTATCGATGAGCAGTTCTTC. Translating gives CASSPISPIDEQFF.

The chain employs TRBV6-5 and TRBJ2-7; 7 positions agree with TRBD1. The CDR3 sequence is 13 residues long. The ends lost 2 bases at V and 3 bases at J; junction bases unmatched: 1. Germline CDR1 is MNHEY and CDR2 is SVGAGI. The CDR3 sequence: CASSYAGGYEQYF. CDR3 in DNA: TGTGCCAGCAGTTACGCAGGGGGCTACGAGCAGTACTTC.